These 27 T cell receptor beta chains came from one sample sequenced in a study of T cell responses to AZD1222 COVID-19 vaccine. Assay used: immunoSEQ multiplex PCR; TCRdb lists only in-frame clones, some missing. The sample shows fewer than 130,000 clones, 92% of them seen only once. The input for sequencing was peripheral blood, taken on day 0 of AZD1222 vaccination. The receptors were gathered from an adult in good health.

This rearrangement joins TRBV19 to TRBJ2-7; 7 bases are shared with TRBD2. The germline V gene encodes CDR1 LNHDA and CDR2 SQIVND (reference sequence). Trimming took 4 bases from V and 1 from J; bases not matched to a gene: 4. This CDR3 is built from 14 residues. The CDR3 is CASSTGLESYEQYF. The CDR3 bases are TGTGCCAGTAGTACCGGACTAGAGTCCTACGAGCAGTACTTC.

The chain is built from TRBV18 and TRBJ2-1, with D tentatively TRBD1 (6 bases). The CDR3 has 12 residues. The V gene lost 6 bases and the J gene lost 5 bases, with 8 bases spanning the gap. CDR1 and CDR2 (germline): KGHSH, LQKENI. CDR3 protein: CASSSGDNEQFF. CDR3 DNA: TGTGCCAGCTCGTCAGGGGACAATGAGCAGTTCTTC. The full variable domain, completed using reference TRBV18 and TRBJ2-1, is NAGVMQNPRHLVRRRGQEARLRCSPMKGHSHVYWYRQLPEEGLKFMVYLQKENIIDESGMPKERFSAEFPKEGPSILRIQQVVRGDSAAYFCASSSGDNEQFFGPGTRLTVL.

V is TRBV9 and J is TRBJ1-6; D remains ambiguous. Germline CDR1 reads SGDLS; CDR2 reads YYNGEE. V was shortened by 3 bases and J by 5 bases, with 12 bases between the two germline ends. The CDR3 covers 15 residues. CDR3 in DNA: TGTGCCAGCAGCGAATCCAGAATGAATAATTCACCCCTCCACTTT. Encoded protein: CASSESRMNNSPLHF.

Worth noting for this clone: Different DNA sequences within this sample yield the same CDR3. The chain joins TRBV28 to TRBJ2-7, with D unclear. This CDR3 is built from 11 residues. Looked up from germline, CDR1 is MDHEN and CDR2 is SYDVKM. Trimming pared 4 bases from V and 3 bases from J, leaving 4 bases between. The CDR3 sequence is CASSSRYEQYF. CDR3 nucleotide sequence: TGTGCCAGCAGTTCCCGCTACGAGCAGTACTTC.

Here the CDR3 DNA reads TGTGCCACCAGCAGGCGGGGGCAGGGGAGCTATGGCTACACCTTC. It specifies CATSRRGQGSYGYTF. The J gene is TRBJ1-2, the V gene TRBV15, with D perhaps TRBD1 (6 bases). The CDR3 is 15 amino acids. The germline CDR1 and CDR2 sequences are LNHNV and YYDKDF (reference sequence). Trimming pared 3 bases from V and 4 bases from J, leaving 15 bases between.

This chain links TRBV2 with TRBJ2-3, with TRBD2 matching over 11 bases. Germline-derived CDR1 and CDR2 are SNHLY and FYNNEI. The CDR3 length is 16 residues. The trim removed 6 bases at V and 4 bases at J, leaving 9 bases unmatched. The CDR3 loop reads CASSLSGGAPADTQYF. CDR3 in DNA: TGTGCCAGCAGCCTTAGCGGGGGGGCACCCGCAGATACGCAGTATTTT.

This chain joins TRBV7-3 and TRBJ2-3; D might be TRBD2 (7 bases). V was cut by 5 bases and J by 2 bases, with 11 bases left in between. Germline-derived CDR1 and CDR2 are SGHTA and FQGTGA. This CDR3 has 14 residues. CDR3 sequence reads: CASSPRGATDTQYF. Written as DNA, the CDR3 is TGTGCCAGCAGCCCCCGGGGGGCCACAGATACGCAGTATTTT.

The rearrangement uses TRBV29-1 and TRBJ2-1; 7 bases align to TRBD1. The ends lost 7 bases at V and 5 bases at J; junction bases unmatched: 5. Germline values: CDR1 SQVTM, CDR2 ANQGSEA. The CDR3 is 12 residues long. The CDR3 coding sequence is TGCAGCGCCGAAACAGGGGACAATGAGCAGTTCTTC. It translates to CSAETGDNEQFF.

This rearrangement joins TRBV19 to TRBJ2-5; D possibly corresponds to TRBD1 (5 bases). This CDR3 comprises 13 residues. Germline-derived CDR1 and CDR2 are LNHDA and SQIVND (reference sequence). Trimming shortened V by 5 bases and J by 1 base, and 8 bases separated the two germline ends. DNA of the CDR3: TGTGCCAGTAGTCAGACAGTCCAAGAGACCCAGTACTTC. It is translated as CASSQTVQETQYF.

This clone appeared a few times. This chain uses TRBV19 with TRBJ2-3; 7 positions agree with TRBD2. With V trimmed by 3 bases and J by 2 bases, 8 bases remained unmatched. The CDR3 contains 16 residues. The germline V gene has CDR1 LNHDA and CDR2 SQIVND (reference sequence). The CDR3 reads CASSIGRGSHTDTQYF. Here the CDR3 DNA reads TGTGCCAGTAGTATTGGGCGCGGGAGCCACACAGATACGCAGTATTTT.

CDR3: CASSLQPDEAFF. DNA of the CDR3: TGTGCCAGCAGCTTGCAACCAGATGAAGCTTTCTTT. V and J are TRBV5-4 and TRBJ1-1; D not resolved. V lost 1 base and J lost 7, with 8 bases in between. Per the germline V gene, CDR1 is SGHNT and CDR2 is YYREEE (reference sequence). The CDR3 spans 12 residues.

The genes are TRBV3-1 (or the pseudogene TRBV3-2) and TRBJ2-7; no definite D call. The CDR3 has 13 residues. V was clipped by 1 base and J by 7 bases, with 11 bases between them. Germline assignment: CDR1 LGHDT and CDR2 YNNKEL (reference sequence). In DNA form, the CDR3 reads TGTGCCAGCAGCCAAGTTTTTGAGTCGGAGCAGTACTTC. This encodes CASSQVFESEQYF.

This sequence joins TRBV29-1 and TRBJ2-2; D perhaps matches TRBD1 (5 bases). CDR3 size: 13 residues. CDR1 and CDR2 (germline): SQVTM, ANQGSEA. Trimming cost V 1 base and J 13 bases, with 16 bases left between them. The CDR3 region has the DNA TGCAGCGTTGAAGGGGTAGGGGCGGTAGGGCTGTTTTTT. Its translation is CSVEGVGAVGLFF.

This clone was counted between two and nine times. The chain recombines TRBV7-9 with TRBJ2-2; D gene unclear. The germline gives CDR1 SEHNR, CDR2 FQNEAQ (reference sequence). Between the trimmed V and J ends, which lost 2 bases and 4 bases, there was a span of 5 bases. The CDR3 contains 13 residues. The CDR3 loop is CASSLQGTGELFF. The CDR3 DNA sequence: TGTGCCAGCAGCTTACAAGGCACCGGGGAGCTGTTTTTT. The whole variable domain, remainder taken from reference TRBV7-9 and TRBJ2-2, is DTGVSQNPRHKITKRGQNVTFRCDPISEHNRLYWYRQTLGQGPEFLTYFQNEAQLEKSRLLSDRFSAERPKGSFSTLEIQRTEQGDSAMYLCASSLQGTGELFFGEGSRLTVL.

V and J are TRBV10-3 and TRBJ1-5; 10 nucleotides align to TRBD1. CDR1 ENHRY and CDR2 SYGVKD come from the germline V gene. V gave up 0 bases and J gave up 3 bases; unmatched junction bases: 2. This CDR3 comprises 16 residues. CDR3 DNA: TGTGCCATCAGTGAGTCGGGGACAGGGGTCAATCAGCCCCAGCATTTT. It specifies CAISESGTGVNQPQHF.

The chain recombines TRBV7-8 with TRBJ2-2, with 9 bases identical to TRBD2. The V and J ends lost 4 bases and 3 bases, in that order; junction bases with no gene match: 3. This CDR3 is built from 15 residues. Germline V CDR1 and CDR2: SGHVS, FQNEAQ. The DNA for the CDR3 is TGTGCCAGCAGCTCAAGCGGGAGGTACACCGGGGAGCTGTTTTTT. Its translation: CASSSSGRYTGELFF.

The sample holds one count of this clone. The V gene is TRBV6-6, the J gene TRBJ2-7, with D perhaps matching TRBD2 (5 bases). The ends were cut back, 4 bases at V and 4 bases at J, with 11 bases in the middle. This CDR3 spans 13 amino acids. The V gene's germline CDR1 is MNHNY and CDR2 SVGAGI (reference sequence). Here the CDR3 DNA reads TGTGCCAGCAGTTTTCGCGGGTTGTACGAGCAGTACTTC. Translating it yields CASSFRGLYEQYF.

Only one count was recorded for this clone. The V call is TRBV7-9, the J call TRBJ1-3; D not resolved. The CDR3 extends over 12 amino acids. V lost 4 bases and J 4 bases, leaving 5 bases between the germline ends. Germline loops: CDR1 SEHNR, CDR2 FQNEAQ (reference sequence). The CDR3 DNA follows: TGTGCCAGCAGCTCCCAGGGAAACACCATATATTTT. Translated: CASSSQGNTIYF.

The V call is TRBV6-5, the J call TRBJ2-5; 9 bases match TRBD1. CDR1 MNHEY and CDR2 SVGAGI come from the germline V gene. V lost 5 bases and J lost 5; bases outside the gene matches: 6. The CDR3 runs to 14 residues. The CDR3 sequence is CASSQQGAGETQYF. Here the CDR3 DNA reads TGTGCCAGCAGTCAACAGGGGGCAGGGGAGACCCAGTACTTC.

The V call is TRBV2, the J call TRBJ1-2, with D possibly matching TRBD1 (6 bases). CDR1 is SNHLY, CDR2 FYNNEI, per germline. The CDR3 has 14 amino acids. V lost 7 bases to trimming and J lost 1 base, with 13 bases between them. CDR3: CASNTGLLNYGYTF. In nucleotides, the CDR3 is TGTGCCAGCAATACAGGGCTACTTAACTATGGCTACACCTTC. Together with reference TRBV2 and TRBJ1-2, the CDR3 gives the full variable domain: EPEVTQTPSHQVTQMGQEVILRCVPISNHLYFYWYRQILGQKVEFLVSFYNNEISEKSEIFDDQFSVERPDGSNFTLKIRSTKLEDSAMYFCASNTGLLNYGYTFGSGTRLTVV.

The CDR3 sequence is CSVVGSPNTEAFF. The CDR3 DNA reads TGCAGCGTTGTGGGCAGCCCGAACACTGAAGCTTTCTTT. The genes are TRBV29-1 and TRBJ1-1; no clear D gene. The V end was cut by 4 bases, the J end by 1 base, with 10 bases between. This CDR3 contains 13 residues. Germline CDR1 is SQVTM and CDR2 is ANQGSEA.

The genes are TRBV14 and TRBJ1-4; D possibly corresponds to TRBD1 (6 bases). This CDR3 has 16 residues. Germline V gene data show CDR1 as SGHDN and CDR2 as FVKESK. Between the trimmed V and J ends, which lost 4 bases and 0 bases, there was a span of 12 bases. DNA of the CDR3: TGTGCCAGCAGCCCTAGGGGGGGAGCAACTAATGAAAAACTGTTTTTT. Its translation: CASSPRGGATNEKLFF.

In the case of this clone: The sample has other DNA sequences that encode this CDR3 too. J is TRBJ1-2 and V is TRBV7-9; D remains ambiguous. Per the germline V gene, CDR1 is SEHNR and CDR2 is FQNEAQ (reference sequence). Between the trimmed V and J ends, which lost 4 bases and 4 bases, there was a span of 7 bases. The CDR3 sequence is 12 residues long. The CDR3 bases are TGTGCCAGCAGCTGGGGAAGCTATGGCTACACCTTC. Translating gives CASSWGSYGYTF.

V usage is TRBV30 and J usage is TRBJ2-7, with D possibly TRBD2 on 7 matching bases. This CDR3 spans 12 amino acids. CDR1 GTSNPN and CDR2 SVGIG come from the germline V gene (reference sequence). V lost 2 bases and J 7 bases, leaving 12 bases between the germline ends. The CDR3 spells CAWSRGRGEQYF. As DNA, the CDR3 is TGTGCCTGGAGTCGGGGGCGGGGGGAGCAGTACTTC.

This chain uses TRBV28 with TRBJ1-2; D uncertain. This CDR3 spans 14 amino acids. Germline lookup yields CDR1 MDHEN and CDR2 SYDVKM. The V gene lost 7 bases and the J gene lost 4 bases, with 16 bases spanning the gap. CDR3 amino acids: CASTQAQPVYGYTF. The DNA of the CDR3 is TGTGCCAGCACCCAAGCACAGCCAGTCTATGGCTACACCTTC.

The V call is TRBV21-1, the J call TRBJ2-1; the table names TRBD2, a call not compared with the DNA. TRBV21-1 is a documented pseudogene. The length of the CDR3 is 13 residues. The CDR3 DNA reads TGTGCCAGCAGCAAAGTTGCTAGCAATGAGCAGTTCTTC. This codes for CASSKVASNEQFF.

This CDR3 reads CASKPRDRVLHGYTF. The CDR3 DNA reads TGCGCCAGCAAACCAAGGGACAGGGTCCTCCATGGCTACACCTTC. The J gene is TRBJ1-2, the V gene TRBV5-1, with TRBD1 matching over 9 bases. This CDR3 spans 15 amino acids. CDR1 SGHRS and CDR2 YFSETQ come from the germline V gene. J lost 6 bases, V lost 6 bases, and 12 bases had no gene match.